This passage covers 2 T cell receptor beta chains from one sample sequenced in a study of beta chain features in type 1 diabetes. These TCRs are of unknown antigen specificity. The study reverse transcribed the entire isolated RNA, so it sequenced expressed TCRB transcripts. TCRdb keeps only in-frame clones here, not all; method: immunoSEQ multiplex PCR. The profile shows a few hundred thousand clones, about 15% of them singletons. General observations from the study: Moderate yet significant TCRB CDR3 shortening was seen in Type 1 diabetes patients in all four CD4+ subsets.

Sequenced input: naive CD4+ T cells from blood. All receptors derive from a man younger than 40 with type 1 diabetes.

The V gene is TRBV19, the J gene TRBJ2-1, with TRBD2 identical over 7 bases. CDR1 is LNHDA and CDR2 is SQIVND in the germline V gene (reference sequence). J lost 1 base, V lost 7 bases, and 7 bases had no gene match. The CDR3 is made up of 15 amino acids. CDR3 nucleotide sequence: TGTGCCAGTAACGGGAGGAGCGGATCCTACAATGAGCAGTTCTTC. Translated: CASNGRSGSYNEQFF. Using reference TRBV19 and TRBJ2-1 for the parts outside the CDR3, the full variable domain is DGGITQSPKYLFRKEGQNVTLSCEQNLNHDAMYWYRQDPGQGLRLIYYSQIVNDFQKGDIAEGYSVSREKKESFPLTVTSAQKNPTAFYLCASNGRSGSYNEQFFGPGTRLTVL.

This clone was observed a few times. The V gene is TRBV4-2, the J gene TRBJ2-5, with a possible D match to TRBD2 (6 bases). V was trimmed by 4 bases and J by 5 bases, leaving 23 bases between them. The CDR3 runs to 17 residues. CDR1 is LGHNA and CDR2 is YNFKEQ in the germline V gene. This chain's CDR3 is CASSLGGAARLGETQYF. The CDR3 DNA sequence: TGTGCCAGCAGCCTGGGGGGAGCGGCCCGGTTGGGCGAGACCCAGTACTTC.